These 13 T cell receptor beta chains originate from one sample sequenced in a study of technical replicates of blood from several donors. Clones were read by immunoSEQ multiplex PCR, and TCRdb kept only the in-frame ones, dropping some. The top ten clones hold 0.22% of a sample with 85,000 to 100,000 clones, almost 96% of them seen once. Sequenced input: T cells isolated from PBMCs. The receptors derive from a human donor in good health.

In its sample, this clone was seen once. This chain connects TRBV7-9 to TRBJ2-7; D is perhaps TRBD2 (6 bases). Germline loops: CDR1 SEHNR, CDR2 FQNEAQ (reference sequence). This CDR3 has 18 residues. V was shortened by 1 base and J by 2 bases, with 21 bases between the two germline ends. CDR3 in DNA: TGTGCCAGCAGCTTAGAGTTGCAGGGACTGATTCATCCCTACGAGCAGTACTTC. It specifies CASSLELQGLIHPYEQYF.

This clone was counted a single time. The chain is built from TRBV30 and TRBJ1-2; 7 bases align to TRBD1. The CDR3 covers 14 residues. V trimming: 3 bases; J trimming: 4 bases; junction bases outside the gene matches: 8. Germline CDR1 GTSNPN, CDR2 SVGIG (reference sequence). CDR3 residues: CAWSRTGTAYGYTF. The CDR3 bases are TGTGCCTGGAGCAGAACTGGGACAGCCTATGGCTACACCTTC.

The chain couples TRBV7-2 to TRBJ2-1; TRBD2 agrees at 11 bases. Trimming cost V 5 bases and J 4 bases; bases outside gene matches: 7. CDR3 length: 16 residues. Germline CDR1 and CDR2: SGHTA and FQGNSA. CDR3 loop: CASSHVGTSGYNEQFF. The CDR3 nucleotides are TGTGCCAGCAGCCACGTGGGGACTAGCGGTTACAATGAGCAGTTCTTC.

The chain combines TRBV21-1 with TRBJ2-7; the table calls TRBD1, which could not be checked here. TRBV21-1 is noted as a pseudogene. The length of the CDR3 is 14 residues. CDR3 bases: TGTGCCAGCACCCCCGGGACAGAATCCTACGAGCAGTACTTC. Translating gives CASTPGTESYEQYF.

The chain links TRBV5-4 to TRBJ1-2; the D gene is possibly TRBD1 (5 bases). Trimming removed 10 bases from V and 3 bases from J, with 19 bases in between. The CDR3 spans 14 residues. Germline-derived CDR1 and CDR2 are SGHNT and YYREEE (reference sequence). The CDR3 region has the DNA TGTGCCCTCGGGGGAGGCGGGGAGTACTATGGCTACACCTTC. Translating it yields CALGGGGEYYGYTF.

The DNA of the CDR3 is TGTGCCAGCAGTTATGCCGGGACACACTACGAGCAGTACTTC. It is translated as CASSYAGTHYEQYF. The chain recombines TRBV6-5 with TRBJ2-7, with D possibly being TRBD1 (6 bases). The CDR3 length is 14 residues. Per the germline V gene, CDR1 is MNHEY and CDR2 is SVGAGI. V gave up 3 bases and J gave up 3 bases, with 12 bases separating them.

The chain is built from TRBV10-3 and TRBJ1-2; no clear D. V was shortened by 3 bases and J by 4 bases, with 9 bases between the two germline ends. From germline, CDR1 is ENHRY and CDR2 SYGVKD. The CDR3 runs to 13 residues. The CDR3 reads CAISDYGVYGYTF. As DNA, the CDR3 is TGTGCCATCAGTGACTACGGGGTCTATGGCTACACCTTC.

In its sample, this clone was seen once. The chain carries TRBV6-5 and TRBJ2-7; 7 positions agree with TRBD2. After removal of 2 bases from V and 7 bases from J, the junction contained 2 bases not matched to a gene. Germline values: CDR1 MNHEY, CDR2 SVGAGI. The CDR3 is 12 residues long. The CDR3 loop reads CASSYGGEEQYF. The CDR3 nucleotides read TGTGCCAGCAGTTACGGGGGGGAAGAGCAGTACTTC.

V is TRBV6-5 and J is TRBJ1-5, with D hard to call. Trimming removed 2 bases at V and 4 bases at J, with 6 bases between. The CDR3 contains 13 residues. Germline CDR1 and CDR2: MNHEY and SVGAGI. CDR3 nucleotide sequence: TGTGCCAGCAGTTACCGGGAAAATCAGCCCCAGCATTTT. Its protein is CASSYRENQPQHF.

On this clone: The germline gene is not matched at one end of the junction; a read error may be the cause. This sequence joins TRBV7-7 and TRBJ1-3, with 7 bases matching TRBD1. From germline, CDR1 is SSHAT and CDR2 FNYEAQ (reference sequence). The CDR3 consists of 14 residues. CDR3 DNA: TGTGCTAGCAGCCTCACAGGGGCCGGAAACACCATATATTTT. Residues: CASSLTGAGNTIYF.

This chain links TRBV19 with TRBJ1-6, with a possible D match to TRBD1 (6 bases). CDR3 length: 17 residues. V was cut by 1 base and J by 7 bases, with 17 bases left in between. Germline V gives CDR1 LNHDA, CDR2 SQIVND (reference sequence). The CDR3 loop reads CASSIGGQGLKNSPLHF. CDR3 DNA sequence: TGTGCCAGTAGTATAGGAGGCCAGGGGCTAAAGAATTCACCCCTCCACTTT.

The rearrangement joins TRBV6-6 to TRBJ1-5; D ambiguous. With 2 bases removed from V and 9 bases from J, the gap between germline ends came to 14 bases. The CDR3 runs to 14 residues. Germline loops: CDR1 MNHNY, CDR2 SVGAGI (reference sequence). Here the CDR3 DNA reads TGTGCCAGCAGTTACGGAGGCTCTCGGGGGCCCCAGCATTTT. Its protein is CASSYGGSRGPQHF.

DNA of the CDR3: TGTGCCACCGCGCGGGACAGGGGCCCACTCCAAGAGACCCAGTACTTC. It yields the protein CATARDRGPLQETQYF. The chain joins TRBV10-3 to TRBJ2-5, with 10 bases that match TRBD1. The CDR3 is 16 amino acids. With 10 bases clipped from V and 1 base from J, the junction kept 12 bases outside the gene matches. In germline, CDR1 is ENHRY, CDR2 SYGVKD.